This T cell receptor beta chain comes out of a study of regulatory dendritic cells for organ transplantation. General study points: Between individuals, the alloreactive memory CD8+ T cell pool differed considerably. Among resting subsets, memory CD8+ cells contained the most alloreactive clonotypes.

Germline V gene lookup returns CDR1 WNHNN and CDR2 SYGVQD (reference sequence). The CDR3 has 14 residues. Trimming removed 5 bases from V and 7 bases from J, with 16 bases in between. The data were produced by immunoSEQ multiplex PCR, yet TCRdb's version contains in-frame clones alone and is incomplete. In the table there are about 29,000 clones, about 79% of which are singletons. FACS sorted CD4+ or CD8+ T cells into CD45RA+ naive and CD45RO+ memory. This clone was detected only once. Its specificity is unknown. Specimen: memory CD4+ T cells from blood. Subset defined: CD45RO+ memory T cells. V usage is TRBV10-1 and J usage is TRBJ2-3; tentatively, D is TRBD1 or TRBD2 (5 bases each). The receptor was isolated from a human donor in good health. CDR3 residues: CASSFGGERNTQYF. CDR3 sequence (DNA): TGCGCCAGCAGTTTTGGGGGAGAGCGGAATACGCAGTATTTT.